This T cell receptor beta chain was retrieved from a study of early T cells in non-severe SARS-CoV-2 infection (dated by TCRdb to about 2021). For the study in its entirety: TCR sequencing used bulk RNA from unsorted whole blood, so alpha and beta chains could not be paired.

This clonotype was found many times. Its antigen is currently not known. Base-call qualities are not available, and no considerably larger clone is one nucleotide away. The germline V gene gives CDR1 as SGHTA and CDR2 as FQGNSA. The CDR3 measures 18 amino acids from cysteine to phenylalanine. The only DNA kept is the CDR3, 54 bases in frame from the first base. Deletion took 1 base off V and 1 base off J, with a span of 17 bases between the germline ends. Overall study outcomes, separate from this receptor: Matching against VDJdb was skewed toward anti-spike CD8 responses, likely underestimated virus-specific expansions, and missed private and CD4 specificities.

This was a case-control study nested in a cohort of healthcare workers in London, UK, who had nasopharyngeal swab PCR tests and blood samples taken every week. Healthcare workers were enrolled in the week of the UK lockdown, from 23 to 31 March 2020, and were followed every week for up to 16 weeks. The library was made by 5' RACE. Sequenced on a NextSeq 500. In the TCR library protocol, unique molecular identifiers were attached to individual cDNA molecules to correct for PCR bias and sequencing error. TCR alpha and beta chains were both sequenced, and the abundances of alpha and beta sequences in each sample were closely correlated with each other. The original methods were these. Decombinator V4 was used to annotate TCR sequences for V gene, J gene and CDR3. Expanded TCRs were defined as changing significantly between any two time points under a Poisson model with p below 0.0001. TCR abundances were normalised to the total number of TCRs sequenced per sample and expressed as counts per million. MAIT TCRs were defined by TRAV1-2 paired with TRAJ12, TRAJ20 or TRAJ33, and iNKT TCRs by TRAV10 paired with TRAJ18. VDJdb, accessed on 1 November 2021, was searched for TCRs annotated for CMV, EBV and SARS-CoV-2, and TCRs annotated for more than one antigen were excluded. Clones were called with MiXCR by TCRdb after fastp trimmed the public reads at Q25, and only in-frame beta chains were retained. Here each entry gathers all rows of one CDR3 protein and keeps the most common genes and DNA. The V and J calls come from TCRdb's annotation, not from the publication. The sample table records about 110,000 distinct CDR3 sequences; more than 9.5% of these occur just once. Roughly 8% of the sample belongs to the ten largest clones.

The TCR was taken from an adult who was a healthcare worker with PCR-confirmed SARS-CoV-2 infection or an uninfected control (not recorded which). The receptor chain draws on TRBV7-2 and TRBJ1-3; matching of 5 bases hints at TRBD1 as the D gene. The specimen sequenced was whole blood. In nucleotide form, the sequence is TGTGCCAGCAGCTTAGAGGGGCAGGCGGTCCTTTCTGGAAACACCATATATTTT. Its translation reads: CASSLEGQAVLSGNTIYF.